The 21 T cell receptor beta chains given below trace back to one sample, sequenced in a study of T cells in Graves' hyperthyroidism and ophthalmopathy. Authors of the study amplified TCR beta CDR3 regions from RNA transcripts. The primer set for the first-round RT-PCR of the TCR CDR3 was HTBI. TCRdb reprocessed the multiplex PCR reads with MiXCR, giving one entry per CDR3 protein. The table lists 270,000 or so distinct CDR3 sequences, roughly 15% of them singletons. The sequencing sample was made of blood. The receptors originated from a woman aged 50 to 60 with Graves' hyperthyroidism that later progressed to Graves' ophthalmopathy.

In this sample, this clonotype turned up many times. CDR3 loop: CAWGGGYGYTF. The CDR3 nucleotides read TGTGCCTGGGGAGGGGGCTATGGCTACACCTTC. J is TRBJ1-2 and V is TRBV30; maybe TRBD1 (6 bases). The CDR3 loop spans 11 amino acids. Germline CDR1 and CDR2: GTSNPN and SVGIG (reference sequence). V was trimmed by 5 bases and J by 4 bases, leaving 8 bases between them.

The chain combines TRBV20-1 with TRBJ1-4, with 9 bases lining up with TRBD1. The V gene's germline CDR1 is DFQATT and CDR2 SNEGSKA (reference sequence). Losses at the gene ends were 6 bases for V and 0 bases for J; bases not matched to a gene: 2. This CDR3 is built from 14 residues. Here the CDR3 reads CSAHRGPTNEKLFF. The CDR3 coding sequence is TGCAGTGCGCACAGGGGGCCAACTAATGAAAAACTGTTTTTT.

This clonotype was seen at least ten times. The V call is TRBV3-1, the J call TRBJ2-7, with 12 positions matching TRBD2. Germline V gene data show CDR1 as LGHDT and CDR2 as YNNKEL (reference sequence). There are 14 residues in the CDR3. The ends lost 4 bases at V and 7 bases at J; junction bases unmatched: 5. CDR3 coding DNA: TGTGCCAGCAGCCGACTAGCGGGAGTTGGAGAGCAGTACTTC. Translated: CASSRLAGVGEQYF.

The sample holds many counts of this clonotype. The genes are TRBV18 and TRBJ2-3, with 10 bases lining up with TRBD2. Germline CDR1 is KGHSH and CDR2 is LQKENI. This CDR3 region has 15 residues. After removal of 7 bases from V and 3 bases from J, the junction contained 7 bases not matched to a gene. The DNA of the CDR3 is TGTGCCAGCTTTCCCCAGCGGGGGGGAACAGATACGCAGTATTTT. This codes for CASFPQRGGTDTQYF.

This clonotype showed up many times. This chain connects TRBV28 to TRBJ1-2, with TRBD1 matching over 11 bases. Looked up from germline, CDR1 is MDHEN and CDR2 is SYDVKM. V was pared by 6 bases and J by 7 bases, with 13 bases of the junction left unmatched. The CDR3 covers 16 residues. The chain's CDR3 is CASRSTGTGGDGGYTF. The CDR3 coding sequence is TGTGCCAGCAGATCTACTGGGACAGGGGGTGACGGTGGCTACACCTTC.

This clonotype was counted many times. The chain recombines TRBV7-3 with TRBJ2-1, with D tentatively TRBD2 (5 bases). Trimming took 2 bases from V and 4 from J, leaving 9 bases between them. Looked up from germline, CDR1 is SGHTA and CDR2 is FQGTGA. The CDR3 spans 14 residues. The CDR3 spells CASSLSEDYNEQFF. The CDR3 DNA follows: TGTGCCAGCAGCTTATCGGAGGATTACAATGAGCAGTTCTTC.

This clonotype has a count of ten or more. The CDR3 reads CASSTGTGTEAFF. The CDR3 DNA follows: TGTGCCAGCTCGACCGGGACAGGGACTGAAGCTTTCTTT. This chain links TRBV18 with TRBJ1-1; 9 positions agree with TRBD1. J lost 5 bases, V lost 6 bases, and 4 bases had no gene match. Germline V lookup: CDR1 KGHSH, CDR2 LQKENI. This CDR3 comprises 13 residues.

This clonotype was counted a few times. The rearrangement joins TRBV18 to TRBJ2-1; 7 bases line up with TRBD1. Trimming took 5 bases from V and 0 from J; bases not matched to a gene: 7. This CDR3 spans 16 amino acids. Germline assignment: CDR1 KGHSH and CDR2 LQKENI. Here the CDR3 DNA reads TGTGCCAGCTCAACCCGACAGGGTAGCTCCTACAATGAGCAGTTCTTC. It codes for CASSTRQGSSYNEQFF.

This rearrangement joins TRBV20-1 to TRBJ2-7, with 9 bases fitting TRBD2. The CDR3 extends over 15 amino acids. CDR1 is DFQATT and CDR2 is SNEGSKA in the germline V gene (reference sequence). The ends lost 3 bases at V and 3 bases at J; junction bases unmatched: 9. The CDR3 sequence: CSARNAGGPGYEQYF. For the CDR3, the DNA is TGCAGTGCTAGGAACGCGGGAGGGCCAGGCTACGAGCAGTACTTC.

The table lists this clonotype with many counts. The chain recombines TRBV30 with TRBJ2-7, with 9 nucleotides matching TRBD1. Germline-derived CDR1 and CDR2 are GTSNPN and SVGIG (reference sequence). This CDR3 has 13 amino acids. The V gene end was trimmed by 8 bases and the J gene end by 3 bases; junction bases not matched to a gene: 8. In DNA, the CDR3 is TGTGCCGGGACGCCGGGACAGGGCTACGAGCAGTACTTC. Translated: CAGTPGQGYEQYF.

This clonotype was counted at least ten times. The chain combines TRBV5-1 with TRBJ2-3; 11 bases are a match to TRBD2. CDR1 and CDR2 from the germline V gene are SGHRS and YFSETQ. The CDR3 spans 15 residues. V trimming: 5 bases; J trimming: 4 bases; junction bases outside the gene matches: 6. CDR3 nucleotides: TGCGCCAGCAGAATAGCGGGAGGGCCGCCAGATACGCAGTATTTT. This encodes CASRIAGGPPDTQYF.

The sample holds many counts of this clonotype. This chain links TRBV10-2 with TRBJ2-1; D might be TRBD2 (5 bases). This CDR3 has 14 amino acids. Germline loops: CDR1 WSHSY, CDR2 SAAADI. The ends were cut back, 4 bases at V and 4 bases at J, with 11 bases in the middle. The CDR3 nucleotides read TGCGCCAGCAGTGCGGATAGCGTGTACAATGAGCAGTTCTTC. Its translation is CASSADSVYNEQFF.

This clonotype was seen ten or more times. The chain links TRBV29-1 to TRBJ2-5; 10 bases agree with TRBD1. The CDR3 is 14 amino acids. Germline CDR1 SQVTM, CDR2 ANQGSEA. The V and J ends lost 6 bases and 4 bases, in that order; junction bases with no gene match: 8. The CDR3 DNA is TGCAGCGTCTCTAGGGACAGGGGAGGAGAGACCCAGTACTTC. It specifies CSVSRDRGGETQYF.

V and J are TRBV6-1 and TRBJ2-3; 8 nucleotides line up with TRBD2. With V trimmed by 0 bases and J by 5 bases, 10 bases remained unmatched. Germline CDR1 and CDR2: MNHNS and SASEGT. The CDR3 totals 17 residues. Here the CDR3 reads CASSEAIGGGRRDTQYF. DNA of the CDR3: TGTGCCAGCAGTGAAGCGATCGGGGGGGGCCGAAGAGATACGCAGTATTTT.

This sequence joins TRBV6-1 and TRBJ1-1; 7 bases are a match to TRBD1. In germline, CDR1 is MNHNS, CDR2 SASEGT. Trimming took 6 bases from V and 7 from J; bases not matched to a gene: 8. The CDR3 length is 13 residues. The CDR3 here is CASRETGMGEAFF. For the CDR3, the DNA is TGTGCCAGCAGAGAGACAGGGATGGGTGAAGCTTTCTTT.

Many counts were recorded for this clonotype. The CDR3 DNA reads TGCAGTGCCGCCGCCGGGACAGGGGAAGACGAGCAGTACTTC. This encodes CSAAAGTGEDEQYF. V and J are TRBV20-1 and TRBJ2-7, with 10 bases that match TRBD1. The ends lost 6 bases at V and 5 bases at J; junction bases unmatched: 10. Germline V gives CDR1 DFQATT, CDR2 SNEGSKA (reference sequence). The CDR3 consists of 14 residues.

This clonotype was counted ten times or more. The genes are TRBV2 and TRBJ2-1; 8 positions agree with TRBD2. The CDR3 length is 14 residues. Germline V gene sequence: CDR1 SNHLY, CDR2 FYNNEI. Trimming removed 7 bases from V and 6 bases from J; junction bases left unmatched: 8. CDR3 in DNA: TGTGCCAGCACCTGGGGACTAGTCGGCAATGAGCAGTTCTTC. Its protein is CASTWGLVGNEQFF.

This clonotype was detected ten times or more. The chain joins TRBV28 to TRBJ1-4; D is undetermined. Germline CDR1 is MDHEN and CDR2 is SYDVKM. This CDR3 region has 14 residues. The V gene lost 6 bases and the J gene lost 0 bases, with 8 bases spanning the gap. Here the CDR3 reads CASRLPATNEKLFF. CDR3 in DNA: TGTGCCAGCAGACTCCCGGCAACTAATGAAAAACTGTTTTTT.

This clonotype was observed at least ten times. The chain carries TRBV29-1 and TRBJ1-4; tentatively, D is TRBD1 (6 bases). The germline V gene encodes CDR1 SQVTM and CDR2 ANQGSEA. The V and J ends lost 2 bases and 5 bases respectively, with 9 bases between them. The CDR3 contains 13 residues. CDR3 sequence (DNA): TGCAGCGTTGAACGAGGGACAAATGAAAAACTGTTTTTT. Protein: CSVERGTNEKLFF.

This clonotype was counted at least ten times. The J gene is TRBJ1-2, the V gene TRBV12-3 or TRBV12-4; D perhaps matches TRBD1 (5 bases). The ends were cut back, 6 bases at V and 1 base at J, with 9 bases in the middle. This CDR3 contains 13 residues. CDR3 protein: CASSDSFNYGYTF. In DNA, the CDR3 is TGTGCCAGCAGCGACAGTTTTAACTATGGCTACACCTTC.

The table lists this clonotype with many counts. The rearrangement links TRBV20-1 to TRBJ2-7, with D perhaps matching TRBD1 or TRBD2 (5 bases each). V was cut by 4 bases and J by 2 bases, with 12 bases left in between. This CDR3 spans 13 amino acids. Germline CDR1 is DFQATT and CDR2 is SNEGSKA (reference sequence). Here the CDR3 reads CSANRDAPYEQYF. The CDR3 coding sequence is TGCAGTGCTAACCGGGACGCCCCCTACGAGCAGTACTTC.